This T cell receptor (beta chain) is from a study of blood T cell repertoires in COVID-19. Assay: immunoSEQ multiplex PCR; the TCRdb copy retains only in-frame clones and omits some. The top ten hold 2% to 2.5% of the sample, which has under 300,000 clones, roughly 88% seen once. Participants spanned ages roughly 18 to 90 years and resided in around 25 US areas. Trimming stripped 7 bases from V and 1 base from J, with 11 bases between. This CDR3 contains 15 residues. CDR1 is LNHDA and CDR2 is SQIVND in the germline V gene (reference sequence). The sequence derives from a woman aged 35 to 49 with acute COVID-19. The sequenced sample was PBMCs or T cells enriched from blood (not recorded which). The V and J genes are TRBV19 and TRBJ2-6, with D possibly being TRBD2 (6 bases). The CDR3 DNA follows: TGTGCCAGTAACGTAGGAGGGTCTGGGGCCAACGTCCTGACTTTC. The encoded protein is CASNVGGSGANVLTF.